Presented here are 31 T cell receptor beta chains from one specimen sequenced in a study of cytomegalovirus exposure and HLA in healthy donors. Primers for the PCR totalled 60 Vbeta and 13 Jbeta. Assay: immunoSEQ multiplex PCR; the TCRdb copy retains only in-frame clones and omits some. The profile shows 150,000 to 200,000 clones, 60% to 80% of them singletons. Sequenced input: PBMCs. The receptors come from a woman aged 40 to 50 in good health and CMV-seropositive.

In DNA form, the CDR3 reads TGTGCCAGCAGCCAAGGGACAGGGGGAGGCGAAAAACTGTTTTTT. Its translation: CASSQGTGGGEKLFF. The chain has TRBV5-6 and TRBJ1-4; 11 positions agree with TRBD1. This CDR3 comprises 15 residues. V lost 4 bases to trimming and J lost 8 bases; unmatched junction nucleotides: 7. Germline V gives CDR1 SGHDT, CDR2 YYEEEE.

The CDR3 loop reads CASSIRDRPYNEQFF. In nucleotides, the CDR3 is TGTGCCAGCAGCATCCGGGACAGGCCGTACAATGAGCAGTTCTTC. The rearrangement joins TRBV27 to TRBJ2-1; 8 bases agree with TRBD1. The CDR3 is made up of 15 amino acids. V lost 6 bases and J lost 4; bases outside the gene matches: 8. Germline assignment: CDR1 MNHEY and CDR2 SMNVEV (reference sequence).

This chain links TRBV19 with TRBJ1-2, with 9 bases matching TRBD1. Germline CDR1 is LNHDA and CDR2 is SQIVND (reference sequence). Trimming removed 3 bases from V and 2 bases from J; junction bases left unmatched: 4. This CDR3 contains 15 residues. The CDR3 DNA reads TGTGCCAGTAGTATGACAGGGGGATTCAACTATGGCTACACCTTC. This codes for CASSMTGGFNYGYTF.

This chain uses TRBV29-1 with TRBJ2-5; 11 bases fit TRBD1. The germline gives CDR1 SQVTM, CDR2 ANQGSEA. The length of the CDR3 is 14 residues. The junction had 7 bases not matched to a gene; V was cut back by 4 bases and J by 6 bases. This CDR3 reads CSVAGTGGSKTQYF. The CDR3 nucleotides are TGCAGCGTTGCCGGGACAGGGGGTTCGAAGACCCAGTACTTC.

The J gene is TRBJ1-1, the V gene TRBV5-5, with 10 bases that match TRBD1. Germline CDR1 reads SGHKS; CDR2 reads YYEKEE (reference sequence). The J segment lost 1 base and the V segment lost 4 bases, leaving 7 bases of the junction unmatched. This CDR3 comprises 16 residues. CDR3 residues: CASSARTGGPNTEAFF. As DNA, the CDR3 is TGTGCCAGCAGCGCAAGGACAGGGGGACCGAACACTGAAGCTTTCTTT. Using reference TRBV5-5 and TRBJ1-1 for the parts outside the CDR3, the full variable domain is DAGVTQSPTHLIKTRGQQVTLRCSPISGHKSVSWYQQVLGQGPQFIFQYYEKEERGRGNFPDRFSARQFPNYSSELNVNALLLGDSALYLCASSARTGGPNTEAFFGQGTRLTVV.

This clone turned up a few times. The J gene is TRBJ1-6, the V gene TRBV30; TRBD1 aligns across 9 bases. The CDR3 runs to 15 residues. Germline values: CDR1 GTSNPN, CDR2 SVGIG (reference sequence). The trim removed 3 bases at V and 7 bases at J, leaving 7 bases unmatched. The CDR3 is CAWRTGGATNSPLHF. The CDR3 DNA sequence: TGTGCCTGGAGAACAGGGGGCGCGACAAATTCACCCCTCCACTTT. The full variable domain, its missing parts supplied by reference TRBV30 and TRBJ1-6, is SQTIHQWPATLVQPVGSPLSLECTVEGTSNPNLYWYRQAAGRGLQLLFYSVGIGQISSEVPQNLSASRPQDRQFILSSKKLLLSDSGFYLCAWRTGGATNSPLHFGNGTRLTVT.

V and J are TRBV25-1 and TRBJ1-2, with D possibly matching TRBD1 (6 bases). The CDR3 loop spans 14 amino acids. The V end was cut by 0 bases, the J end by 6 bases, with 11 bases between. The germline V gene has CDR1 MGHDK and CDR2 SYGVNS. CDR3: CASSEYSRGHGYTF. DNA for the CDR3: TGTGCCAGCAGTGAATATAGCAGGGGACATGGCTACACCTTC.

This chain links TRBV27 with TRBJ1-1; D gene uncertain. The CDR3 is 19 amino acids. The V and J ends lost 3 bases and 7 bases respectively, with 30 bases between them. Germline values: CDR1 MNHEY, CDR2 SMNVEV (reference sequence). The CDR3 bases are TGTGCCAGCAGTTTCAGTAAGAGGGCAACACGTCCCGGGAGGGATGAAGCTTTCTTT. Amino acid sequence: CASSFSKRATRPGRDEAFF.

The rearrangement uses TRBV10-2 and TRBJ1-3; 9 bases match TRBD1. CDR1 is WSHSY, CDR2 SAAADI, per germline. Germline trimming cut 2 bases from V and 8 bases from J; bases unmatched to any gene: 4. This CDR3 contains 14 residues. CDR3 DNA: TGCGCCAGCAGTGAGCCGGGACAGGGAGACACCATATATTTT. Protein: CASSEPGQGDTIYF.

This sequence joins TRBV7-8 and TRBJ2-1; 11 bases agree with TRBD1. This CDR3 contains 15 residues. The V gene's germline CDR1 is SGHVS and CDR2 FQNEAQ. The V and J ends lost 4 bases and 10 bases, in that order; junction bases with no gene match: 9. The CDR3 bases are TGTGCCAGCAGCTCTGGACAGGGGGCTCTAGGGGAGCAGTTCTTC. Amino acids: CASSSGQGALGEQFF.

The sample holds a few counts of this clone. V gene TRBV5-4 combines with J gene TRBJ1-3; D is ambiguous. In germline, CDR1 is SGHNT, CDR2 YYREEE (reference sequence). Trimming shortened V by 0 bases and J by 2 bases, and 9 bases separated the two germline ends. This CDR3 comprises 15 residues. For the CDR3, the DNA is TGTGCCAGCAGCTTGGATACGGGAACTGGAAACACCATATATTTT. As protein: CASSLDTGTGNTIYF.

The chain carries TRBV14 and TRBJ1-2; D gene uncertain. The CDR3 extends over 14 amino acids. The ends were cut back, 0 bases at V and 4 bases at J, with 9 bases in the middle. Germline assignment: CDR1 SGHDN and CDR2 FVKESK. The CDR3 spells CASSQEESAYGYTF. CDR3 DNA: TGTGCCAGCAGCCAAGAAGAGAGCGCCTATGGCTACACCTTC.

This rearrangement joins TRBV7-2 to TRBJ2-3; TRBD2 matches 10 bases. J was trimmed by 0 bases and V by 5 bases; bases with no gene match: 5. CDR3 size: 16 residues. Germline V gives CDR1 SGHTA, CDR2 FQGNSA. The chain's CDR3 is CASSVLAGASTDTQYF. The CDR3 nucleotides read TGTGCCAGCAGCGTTCTAGCGGGGGCTAGCACAGATACGCAGTATTTT.

This clone was detected a few times. The V call is TRBV6-6, the J call TRBJ1-3; D gene ambiguous. CDR3 size: 15 residues. The V gene lost 8 bases and the J gene lost 0 bases, with 14 bases spanning the gap. Germline CDR1 is MNHNY and CDR2 is SVGAGI (reference sequence). CDR3 residues: CASWFPYSSGNTIYF. Written as DNA, the CDR3 is TGTGCCAGCTGGTTCCCCTACAGCTCTGGAAACACCATATATTTT.

The chain recombines TRBV18 with TRBJ2-3; D perhaps matches TRBD2 (5 bases). CDR3 length: 14 amino acids. CDR1 and CDR2 (germline): KGHSH, LQKENI. Trimming took off 0 bases at V and 2 bases at J, with 6 bases between the two ends. CDR3 region: CASSPPGVTDTQYF. The CDR3 nucleotides are TGTGCCAGCTCACCACCCGGGGTCACAGATACGCAGTATTTT.

The chain has TRBV19 and TRBJ2-3; 10 bases map to TRBD2. CDR1 and CDR2 (germline): LNHDA, SQIVND (reference sequence). CDR3 length: 14 amino acids. With 8 bases clipped from V and 0 bases from J, the junction kept 2 bases outside the gene matches. The CDR3 spells CASSSGSSTDTQYF. CDR3 DNA: TGTGCCAGTTCTAGCGGGAGCAGCACAGATACGCAGTATTTT.

The chain recombines TRBV14 with TRBJ2-3; D is ambiguous. V was pared by 4 bases and J by 4 bases, with 24 bases between. There are 18 residues in the CDR3. Germline lookup yields CDR1 SGHDN and CDR2 FVKESK. CDR3 coding DNA: TGTGCCAGCAGCCCCCGGCGCCCTGCGTCATGGGCCTCAGATACGCAGTATTTT. This translates into CASSPRRPASWASDTQYF. Drawing the rest from reference TRBV14 and TRBJ2-3, the complete variable domain is EAGVTQFPSHSVIEKGQTVTLRCDPISGHDNLYWYRRVMGKEIKFLLHFVKESKQDESGMPNNRFLAERTGGTYSTLKVQPAELEDSGVYFCASSPRRPASWASDTQYFGPGTRLTVL.

The chain combines TRBV7-2 with TRBJ2-2; 7 positions match TRBD2. The CDR3 is made up of 16 amino acids. From germline, CDR1 is SGHTA and CDR2 FQGNSA. Trimming at V came to 5 bases and at J to 7 bases, leaving 13 bases not matched to a gene. In nucleotides, the CDR3 is TGTGCCAGCAGCCCTGCTAGGGCGGGGGTTGGCGGGGAGCTGTTTTTT. As protein: CASSPARAGVGGELFF.

The chain recombines TRBV15 with TRBJ1-1; 7 bases match TRBD1. Germline CDR1 reads LNHNV; CDR2 reads YYDKDF (reference sequence). CDR3 size: 14 residues. V was clipped by 1 base and J by 7 bases; unmatched bases: 6. CDR3 sequence reads: CATSRGGTDVEAFF. In DNA, the CDR3 is TGTGCCACCAGCAGAGGTGGGACAGATGTTGAAGCTTTCTTT.

The chain recombines TRBV7-8 with TRBJ1-2; maybe TRBD1 (6 bases). Trimming stripped 6 bases from V and 2 bases from J, with 10 bases between. CDR1 and CDR2 (germline): SGHVS, FQNEAQ. The CDR3 has 13 amino acids. CDR3 residues: CASRPDSNYGYTF. In DNA form, the CDR3 reads TGTGCCAGCAGACCGGACAGCAACTATGGCTACACCTTC.

The V call is TRBV14, the J call TRBJ1-6; D gene unclear. This CDR3 has 15 residues. Germline values: CDR1 SGHDN, CDR2 FVKESK. Trimming pared 6 bases from V and 5 bases from J, leaving 14 bases between. DNA of the CDR3: TGTGCCAGCAGTTCGCGCCAAGTCCATAATTCACCCCTCCACTTT. It specifies CASSSRQVHNSPLHF.

The chain has TRBV10-2 and TRBJ1-4, with 9 bases identical to TRBD1. Germline CDR1 reads WSHSY; CDR2 reads SAAADI. With V trimmed by 6 bases and J by 7 bases, 9 bases remained unmatched. The CDR3 sequence is 15 residues long. For the CDR3, the DNA is TGCGCCAGCAGCGATCCGGGACAGGGCGTTGAAAAACTGTTTTTT. Protein product: CASSDPGQGVEKLFF.

This sequence joins TRBV4-3 and TRBJ2-7; TRBD1 matches at 11 bases. Germline V lookup: CDR1 LGHNA, CDR2 YSLEER. The ends lost 0 bases at V and 3 bases at J; junction bases unmatched: 7. The CDR3 is made up of 17 amino acids. The CDR3 nucleotides are TGCGCCAGCAGCCAAGATCTTCGGACAGGGGGCAACTACGAGCAGTACTTC. Amino acids: CASSQDLRTGGNYEQYF.

This chain uses TRBV19 with TRBJ2-1, with TRBD2 matching over 10 bases. The CDR3 spans 16 residues. CDR1 LNHDA and CDR2 SQIVND come from the germline V gene (reference sequence). V shed 7 bases, J shed 7 bases, and the junction held 13 bases outside the gene matches. CDR3 sequence reads: CASTGTFSGRRNEQFF. As DNA, the CDR3 is TGTGCCAGTACCGGTACTTTTAGCGGGAGGCGAAATGAGCAGTTCTTC.

This clone has a single count. The chain carries TRBV27 and TRBJ1-2; 7 nucleotides align to TRBD1. The CDR3 is 16 residues long. Trimming at V came to 5 bases and at J to 0 bases, leaving 9 bases not matched to a gene. From germline, CDR1 is MNHEY and CDR2 SMNVEV (reference sequence). CDR3 coding DNA: TGTGCCAGCAGTCCGGACAGGACACCTTCTAACTATGGCTACACCTTC. Its translation is CASSPDRTPSNYGYTF.

Only a few counts were recorded for this clone. The rearrangement links TRBV4-3 to TRBJ1-6, with a weak D call TRBD1 (5 bases). Germline V lookup: CDR1 LGHNA, CDR2 YSLEER. Trimming left V 0 bases short and J 11 bases short, with 11 bases between. This CDR3 has 14 residues. In nucleotides, the CDR3 is TGCGCCAGCAGCCAAGATGGGCAGGGTCCACCCCTCCACTTT. Translation gives CASSQDGQGPPLHF.

This clone was seen a handful of times. The chain uses TRBV7-2 and TRBJ1-2, with 8 bases aligning to TRBD1. The germline V gene has CDR1 SGHTA and CDR2 FQGNSA. Trimming took 0 bases from V and 7 from J; bases not matched to a gene: 4. The CDR3 runs 14 residues. CDR3 nucleotides: TGTGCCAGCAGCTTAGCCGCAGGGGGCGGTGGCTACACCTTC. Its translation is CASSLAAGGGGYTF. Using reference TRBV7-2 and TRBJ1-2 for the parts outside the CDR3, the full variable domain is GAGVSQSPSNKVTEKGKDVELRCDPISGHTALYWYRQSLGQGLEFLIYFQGNSAPDKSGLPSDRFSAERTGGSVSTLTIQRTQQEDSAVYLCASSLAAGGGGYTFGSGTRLTVV.

This CDR3 is CASRPGQGYEKLFF. CDR3 DNA sequence: TGTGCCAGCAGGCCGGGACAGGGGTATGAAAAACTGTTTTTT. V and J are TRBV2 and TRBJ1-4, with TRBD1 identical over 10 bases. The CDR3 covers 14 residues. V was clipped by 6 bases and J by 6 bases; unmatched bases: 4. CDR1 is SNHLY and CDR2 is FYNNEI in the germline V gene.

The chain has TRBV6-4 and TRBJ2-1, with TRBD2 identical over 9 bases. This CDR3 has 15 amino acids. J gave up 4 bases and V 8 bases, and 9 bases lay outside the gene matches. Looked up from germline, CDR1 is MRHNA and CDR2 is SNTAGT. CDR3 in amino acids: CASSQIAGDYNEQFF. The CDR3 nucleotides read TGTGCCAGCTCCCAAATAGCGGGGGATTACAATGAGCAGTTCTTC.

This rearrangement joins TRBV7-7 to TRBJ2-2, with 12 bases lining up with TRBD2. CDR3 length: 19 amino acids. V was clipped by 0 bases and J by 1 base; unmatched bases: 6. Germline loops: CDR1 SSHAT, CDR2 FNYEAQ (reference sequence). Here the CDR3 reads CASSLAPSGGALNTGELFF. The CDR3 DNA reads TGTGCCAGCAGCTTAGCCCCTAGCGGGGGGGCTTTGAACACCGGGGAGCTGTTTTTT.

Comments on this clone: Different DNA sequences within this sample yield the same CDR3. The V call is TRBV14, the J call TRBJ1-5; TRBD1 agrees at 10 bases. With V trimmed by 1 base and J by 2 bases, 17 bases remained unmatched. Germline CDR1 is SGHDN and CDR2 is FVKESK. The CDR3 covers 21 residues. The CDR3 region has the DNA TGTGCCAGCAGCCAAGTGGGAGGGGACAGGGGAATAACGTGTGGCAATCAGCCCCAGCATTTT. It translates to CASSQVGGDRGITCGNQPQHF.